A single TCR beta chain is shown here with its context. Antigen specificity is unknown. The record originates from a study of monozygotic twins with inflammatory bowel disease. Study-level results: Repertoire similarity did not differ between concordant and discordant twins, possibly owing to limited power. TCRbeta diversity (inverse Simpson) was lower in IBD patients than in healthy co-twins.

TCRalpha and TCRbeta cDNA went through nested PCRs of approximately 16 and 9 cycles, two in total. TCRdb re-called the 5' RACE reads and gives one entry per CDR3 protein, without DNA. The table gives some 200,000 distinct CDR3 sequences; the top ten clones make up less than 2% of it. The germline V gene has CDR1 LNHDA and CDR2 SQIVND (reference sequence). The CDR3 loop spans 15 amino acids. The chain is built from TRBV19 and TRBJ2-3; there is no DNA to check the TCRdb D call of TRBD1. Sequenced input: blood. The source is a human donor with ulcerative colitis or Crohn's disease, or a healthy co-twin of an affected twin (not recorded which). The CDR3 sequence: CASRSGTGSTDTQYF.